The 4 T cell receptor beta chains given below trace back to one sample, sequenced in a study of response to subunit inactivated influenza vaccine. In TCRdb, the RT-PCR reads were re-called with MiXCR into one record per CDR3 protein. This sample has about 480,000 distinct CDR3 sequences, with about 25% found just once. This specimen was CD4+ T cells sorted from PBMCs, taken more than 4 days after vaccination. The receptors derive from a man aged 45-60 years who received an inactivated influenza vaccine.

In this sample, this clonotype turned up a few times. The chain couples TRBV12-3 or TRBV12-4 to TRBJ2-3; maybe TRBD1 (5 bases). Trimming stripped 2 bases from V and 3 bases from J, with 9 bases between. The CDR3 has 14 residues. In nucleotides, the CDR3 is TGTGCCAGCAGTTTATTGCCAGGGACAGATACGCAGTATTTT. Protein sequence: CASSLLPGTDTQYF.

CDR3 bases: TGTGCCAGCAGCTCCCTGTGGGGACAGGGCTCCAACTCACCCCTCCACTTT. It encodes CASSSLWGQGSNSPLHF. J is TRBJ1-6 and V is TRBV5-5, with 9 bases fitting TRBD1. The trim removed 3 bases at V and 10 bases at J, leaving 14 bases unmatched. This CDR3 comprises 17 residues. Looked up from germline, CDR1 is SGHKS and CDR2 is YYEKEE (reference sequence).

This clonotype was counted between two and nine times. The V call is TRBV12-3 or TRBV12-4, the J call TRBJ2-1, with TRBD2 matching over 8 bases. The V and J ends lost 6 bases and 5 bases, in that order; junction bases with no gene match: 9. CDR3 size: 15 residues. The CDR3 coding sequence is TGTGCCAGCAGCCCTGTTCGCGGGAGGAACAATGAGCAGTTCTTC. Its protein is CASSPVRGRNNEQFF.

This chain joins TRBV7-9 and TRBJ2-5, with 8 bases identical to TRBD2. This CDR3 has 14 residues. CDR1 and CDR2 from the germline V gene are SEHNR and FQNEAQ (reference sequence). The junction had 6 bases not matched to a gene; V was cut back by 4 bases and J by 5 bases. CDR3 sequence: CASSSFSGEETQYF. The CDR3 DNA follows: TGTGCCAGCAGCTCGTTTAGCGGGGAGGAGACCCAGTACTTC.